This TCR beta chain was sequenced in a study of regulatory T cells in long-lasting Graves disease. Study-wide points: Persistent Graves' patients had lower TCR diversity than newly diagnosed ones. Among persistent patients, a larger number of public clonotypes were shared (around 2,700) than among newly diagnosed patients (about 970). Possibly, too few samples lowered accuracy. Persistent disease showed a preference for TRBV28, TRBJ1-2 and TRBJ2-5.

The germline V gene has CDR1 MDHEN and CDR2 SYDVKM. Trimming took off 5 bases at V and 6 bases at J, with 17 bases between the two ends. The CDR3 consists of 15 residues. Time point meaning: persistent/refractory GD, antithyroid drugs over 5 years with positive TRAb. PBMC-extracted RNA yielded the TCR library. Arm-PCR with iRepertoire HTBI primers amplified the CDR3 regions for these TCR beta libraries. TCRdb redid the calling of the multiplex PCR reads with MiXCR, one entry per CDR3 protein. The repertoire holds about 400,000 distinct CDR3 sequences, around 21% seen once, with about 20% in the top ten. This clonotype was seen a handful of times. Its cognate antigen is unknown.

Specimen: peripheral blood mononuclear cells (PBMCs), collected when the disease was refractory, from a patient treated with antithyroid drugs. The rearrangement joins TRBV28 to TRBJ1-5, with D maybe TRBD1 (6 bases). The receptor's source is a female donor with Graves disease. The CDR3 bases are TGTGCCAGCAGTCCTCGGGGGGGGGCCGGTCAGCCCCAGCATTTT. It translates to CASSPRGGAGQPQHF.